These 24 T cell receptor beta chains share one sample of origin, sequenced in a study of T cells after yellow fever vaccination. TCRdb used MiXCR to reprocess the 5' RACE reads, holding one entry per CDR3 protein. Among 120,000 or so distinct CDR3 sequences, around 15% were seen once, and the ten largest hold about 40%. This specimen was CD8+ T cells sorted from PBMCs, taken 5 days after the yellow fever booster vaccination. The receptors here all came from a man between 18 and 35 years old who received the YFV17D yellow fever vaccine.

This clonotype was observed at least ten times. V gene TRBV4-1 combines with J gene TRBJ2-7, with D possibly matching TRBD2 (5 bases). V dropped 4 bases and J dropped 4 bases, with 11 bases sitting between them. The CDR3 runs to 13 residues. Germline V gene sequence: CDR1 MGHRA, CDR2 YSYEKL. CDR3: CASSLDLKYEQYV. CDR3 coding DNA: TGCGCCAGCAGCCTGGACTTGAAATACGAGCAGTACGTC.

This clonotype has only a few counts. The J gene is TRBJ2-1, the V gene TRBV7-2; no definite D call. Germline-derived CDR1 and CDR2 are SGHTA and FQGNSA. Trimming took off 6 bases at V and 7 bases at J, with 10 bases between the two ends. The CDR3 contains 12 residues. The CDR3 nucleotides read TGTGCCAGCAGAGGTCAGAGAAATGAGCAGTTCTTC. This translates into CASRGQRNEQFF. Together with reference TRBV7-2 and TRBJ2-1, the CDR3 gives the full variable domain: GAGVSQSPSNKVTEKGKDVELRCDPISGHTALYWYRQSLGQGLEFLIYFQGNSAPDKSGLPSDRFSAERTGGSVSTLTIQRTQQEDSAVYLCASRGQRNEQFFGPGTRLTVL.

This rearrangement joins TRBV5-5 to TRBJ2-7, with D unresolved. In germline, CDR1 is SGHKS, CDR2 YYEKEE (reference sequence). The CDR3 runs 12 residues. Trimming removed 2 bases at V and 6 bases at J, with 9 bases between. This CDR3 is CASSFTGFEQYV. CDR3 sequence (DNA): TGTGCCAGCAGCTTCACCGGGTTCGAGCAGTACGTC.

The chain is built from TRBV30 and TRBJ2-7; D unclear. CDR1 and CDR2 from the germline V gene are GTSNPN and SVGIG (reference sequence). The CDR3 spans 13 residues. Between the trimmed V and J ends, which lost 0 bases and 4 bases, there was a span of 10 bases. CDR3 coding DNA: TGTGCCTGGAGTGTAACAGTTTTGTACGAGCAGTACTTC. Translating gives CAWSVTVLYEQYF.

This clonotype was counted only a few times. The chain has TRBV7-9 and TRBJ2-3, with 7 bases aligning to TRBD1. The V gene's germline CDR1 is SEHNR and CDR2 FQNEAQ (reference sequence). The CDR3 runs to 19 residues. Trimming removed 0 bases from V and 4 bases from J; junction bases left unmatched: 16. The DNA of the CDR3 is TGTGCCAGCAGCTTAGCGACAACCCGGGACAGTCTAGGTCCAGATACGCAGTATTTT. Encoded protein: CASSLATTRDSLGPDTQYF. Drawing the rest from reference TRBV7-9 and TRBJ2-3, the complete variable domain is DTGVSQNPRHKITKRGQNVTFRCDPISEHNRLYWYRQTLGQGPEFLTYFQNEAQLEKSRLLSDRFSAERPKGSFSTLEIQRTEQGDSAMYLCASSLATTRDSLGPDTQYFGPGTRLTVL.

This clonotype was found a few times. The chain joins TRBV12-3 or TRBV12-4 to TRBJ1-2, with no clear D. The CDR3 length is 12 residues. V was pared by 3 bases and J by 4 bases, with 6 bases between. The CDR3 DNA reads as TGTGCCAGCAGTTTGAGTCTCTATGGCTACACCTTC. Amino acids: CASSLSLYGYTF.

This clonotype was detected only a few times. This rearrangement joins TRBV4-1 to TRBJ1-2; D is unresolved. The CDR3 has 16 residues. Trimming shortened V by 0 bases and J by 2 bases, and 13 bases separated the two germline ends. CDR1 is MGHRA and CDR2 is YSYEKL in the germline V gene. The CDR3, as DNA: TGCGCCAGCAGCCAAGATGCCGGGCAGAAGAACTATGGCTACACCTTC. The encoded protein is CASSQDAGQKNYGYTF.

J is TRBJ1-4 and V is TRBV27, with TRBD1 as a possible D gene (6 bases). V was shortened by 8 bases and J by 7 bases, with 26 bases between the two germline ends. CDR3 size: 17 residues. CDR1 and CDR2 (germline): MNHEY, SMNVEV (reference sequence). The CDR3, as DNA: TGTGCCAGCCAAAGGGGGACCGAACGAAGGTGGGGTGAAAAACTGTTTTTT. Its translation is CASQRGTERRWGEKLFF. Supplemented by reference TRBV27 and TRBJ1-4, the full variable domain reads EAQVTQNPRYLITVTGKKLTVTCSQNMNHEYMSWYRQDPGLGLRQIYYSMNVEVTDKGDVPEGYKVSRKEKRNFPLILESPSPNQTSLYFCASQRGTERRWGEKLFFGSGTQLSVL.

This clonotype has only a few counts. This CDR3 reads CASSQARERREQYF. CDR3 coding DNA: TGCGCCAGCAGCCAAGCCAGGGAGAGGCGCGAGCAGTACTTC. This rearrangement joins TRBV4-3 to TRBJ2-7; D possibly uses TRBD1 or TRBD2 (5 bases each). The V gene's germline CDR1 is LGHNA and CDR2 YSLEER. CDR3 length equals 14 residues. Trimming cost V 1 base and J 6 bases, with 13 bases left between them.

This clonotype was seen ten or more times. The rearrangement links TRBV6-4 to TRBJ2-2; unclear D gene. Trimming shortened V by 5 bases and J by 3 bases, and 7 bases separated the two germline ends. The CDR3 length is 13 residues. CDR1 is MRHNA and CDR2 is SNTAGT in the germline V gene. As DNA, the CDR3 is TGTGCCAGCAGTCCCCGGGACACCGGGGAGCTGTTTTTT. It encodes CASSPRDTGELFF.

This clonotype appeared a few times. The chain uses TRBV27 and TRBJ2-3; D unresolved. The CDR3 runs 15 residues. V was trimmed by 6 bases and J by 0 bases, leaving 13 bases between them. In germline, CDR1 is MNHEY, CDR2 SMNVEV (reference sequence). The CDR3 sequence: CASRSHEPSTDTQYF. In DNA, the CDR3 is TGTGCCAGCAGATCCCACGAGCCTAGCACAGATACGCAGTATTTT.

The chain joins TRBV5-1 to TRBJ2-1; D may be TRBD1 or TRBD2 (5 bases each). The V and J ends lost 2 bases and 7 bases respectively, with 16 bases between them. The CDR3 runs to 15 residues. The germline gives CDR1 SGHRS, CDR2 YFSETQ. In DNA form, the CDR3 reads TGCGCCAGCAGCTTCTGGGACGGGTCTGATAATGAGCAGTTCTTC. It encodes CASSFWDGSDNEQFF.

The CDR3 DNA reads as TGTGCCAGCAGCCAGACAGGGACCGGGGAGCTGTTTTTT. Translation gives CASSQTGTGELFF. The rearrangement joins TRBV5-6 to TRBJ2-2; 7 positions agree with TRBD1. After removal of 4 bases from V and 5 bases from J, the junction contained 2 bases not matched to a gene. The length of the CDR3 is 13 residues. Looked up from germline, CDR1 is SGHDT and CDR2 is YYEEEE. Variable domain in full (rest from reference TRBV5-6 and TRBJ2-2): DAGVTQSPTHLIKTRGQQVTLRCSPKSGHDTVSWYQQALGQGPQFIFQYYEEEERQRGNFPDRFSGHQFPNYSSELNVNALLLGDSALYLCASSQTGTGELFFGEGSRLTVL.

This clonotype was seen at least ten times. The DNA of the CDR3 is TGTGCCAGCAGCTTAAACCAGGTGACAGATACGCAGTATTTT. This translates into CASSLNQVTDTQYF. The chain is built from TRBV7-9 and TRBJ2-3; D unclear. There are 14 residues in the CDR3. Per the germline V gene, CDR1 is SEHNR and CDR2 is FQNEAQ (reference sequence). Trimming pared 2 bases from V and 3 bases from J, leaving 9 bases between. The full variable domain, with the rest looked up from reference TRBV7-9 and TRBJ2-3, is DTGVSQNPRHKITKRGQNVTFRCDPISEHNRLYWYRQTLGQGPEFLTYFQNEAQLEKSRLLSDRFSAERPKGSFSTLEIQRTEQGDSAMYLCASSLNQVTDTQYFGPGTRLTVL.

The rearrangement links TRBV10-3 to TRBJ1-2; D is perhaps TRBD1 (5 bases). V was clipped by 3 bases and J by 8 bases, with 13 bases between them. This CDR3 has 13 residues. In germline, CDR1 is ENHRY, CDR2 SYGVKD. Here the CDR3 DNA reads TGTGCCATCAGTGATAGGTTGGGGGACGGCTACACCTTC. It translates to CAISDRLGDGYTF.

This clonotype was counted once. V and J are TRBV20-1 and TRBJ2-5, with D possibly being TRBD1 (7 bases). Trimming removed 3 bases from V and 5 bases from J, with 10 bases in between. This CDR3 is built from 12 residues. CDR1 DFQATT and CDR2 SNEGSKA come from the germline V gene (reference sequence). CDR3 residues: CSASRGRETQYF. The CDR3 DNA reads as TGCAGTGCTAGCAGGGGGAGGGAGACCCAGTACTTC.

CDR3 nucleotide sequence: TGCAGCCCCTGGGCAGGGGGCAACTATGGCTACACCTTC. It encodes CSPWAGGNYGYTF. V and J are TRBV29-1 and TRBJ1-2; 8 nucleotides agree with TRBD1. The CDR3 is made up of 13 amino acids. Germline CDR1 is SQVTM and CDR2 is ANQGSEA. After removal of 8 bases from V and 2 bases from J, the junction contained 7 bases not matched to a gene. The full variable domain, in which reference TRBV29-1 and TRBJ1-2 provide the parts outside the CDR3, is SAVISQKPSRDICQRGTSLTIQCQVDSQVTMMFWYRQQPGQSLTLIATANQGSEATYESGFVIDKFPISRPNLTFSTLTVSNMSPEDSSIYLCSPWAGGNYGYTFGSGTRLTVV.

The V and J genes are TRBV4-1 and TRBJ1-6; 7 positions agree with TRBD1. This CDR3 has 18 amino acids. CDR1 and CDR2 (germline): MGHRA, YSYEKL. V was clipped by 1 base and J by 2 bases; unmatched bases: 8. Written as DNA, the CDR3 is TGCGCCAGCAGCCAAGGAAGACAGGGAAGGCCCTATAATTCACCCCTCCACTTT. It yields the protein CASSQGRQGRPYNSPLHF.

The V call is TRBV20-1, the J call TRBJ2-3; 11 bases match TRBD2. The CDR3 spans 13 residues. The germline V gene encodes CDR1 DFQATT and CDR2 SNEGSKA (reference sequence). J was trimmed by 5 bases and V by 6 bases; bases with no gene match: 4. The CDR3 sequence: CSALAGGRDTQYF. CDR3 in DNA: TGCAGTGCCTTAGCGGGGGGGAGAGATACGCAGTATTTT.

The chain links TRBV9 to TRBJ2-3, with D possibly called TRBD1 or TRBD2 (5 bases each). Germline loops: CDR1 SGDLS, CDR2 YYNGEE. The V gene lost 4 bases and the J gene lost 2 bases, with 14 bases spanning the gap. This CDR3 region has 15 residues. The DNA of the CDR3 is TGTGCCAGCAGCCCCGACGGGGCAATCACAGATACGCAGTATTTT. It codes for CASSPDGAITDTQYF.

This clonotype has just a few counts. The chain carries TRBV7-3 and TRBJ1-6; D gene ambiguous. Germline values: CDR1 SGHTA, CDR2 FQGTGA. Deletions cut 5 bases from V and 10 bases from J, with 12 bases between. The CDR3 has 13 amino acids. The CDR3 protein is CASSQTPESPLHF. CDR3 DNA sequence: TGTGCCAGCAGCCAAACACCAGAGTCACCCCTCCACTTT.

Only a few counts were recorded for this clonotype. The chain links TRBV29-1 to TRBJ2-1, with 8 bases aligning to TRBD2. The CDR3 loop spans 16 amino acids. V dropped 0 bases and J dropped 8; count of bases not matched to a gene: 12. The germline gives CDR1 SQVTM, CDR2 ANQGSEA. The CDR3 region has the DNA TGCAGCGTTGAAGATTGGAGTAGCGGGGCGGGGGATGAGCAGTTCTTC. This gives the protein CSVEDWSSGAGDEQFF.

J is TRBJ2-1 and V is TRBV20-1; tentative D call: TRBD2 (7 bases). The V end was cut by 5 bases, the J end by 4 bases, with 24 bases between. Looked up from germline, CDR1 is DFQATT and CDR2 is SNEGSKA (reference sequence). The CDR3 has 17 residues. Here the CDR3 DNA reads TGCAGTGCTGATTCCCCGGGGGGCCTCCCTCTTTACAATGAGCAGTTCTTC. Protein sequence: CSADSPGGLPLYNEQFF.

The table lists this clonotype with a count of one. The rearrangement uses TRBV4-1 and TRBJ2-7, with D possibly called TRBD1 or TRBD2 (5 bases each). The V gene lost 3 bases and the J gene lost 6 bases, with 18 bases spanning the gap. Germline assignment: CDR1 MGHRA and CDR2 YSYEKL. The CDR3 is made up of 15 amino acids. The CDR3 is CASSQGVGVSVEQYF. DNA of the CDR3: TGCGCCAGCAGCCAGGGGGTTGGGGTTTCGGTCGAGCAGTACTTC.